One T cell receptor beta chain is described in this entry. J gave up 4 bases and V 1 base, and 9 bases lay outside the gene matches. Germline CDR1 reads SGHTA; CDR2 reads FQGNSA. The CDR3 runs to 16 residues. The sample comes from a study of early T cells in non-severe SARS-CoV-2 infection. Unique molecular identifier tags were affixed to discrete cDNA molecules. MiXCR, run by TCRdb on the 5' RACE reads, gives a single entry per CDR3 protein. Of around 60,000 distinct CDR3 sequences listed, about 13% are singletons. The sequence derives from an adult who was a healthcare worker with PCR-confirmed SARS-CoV-2 infection or an uninfected control (not recorded which). The chain is built from TRBV7-2 and TRBJ2-7; 8 bases are a match to TRBD1. Sequencing was done on a sample of whole blood. The CDR3 coding sequence is TGTGCCAGCAGCTTAGACCTTGGCAGGGGGCAGTACGAGCAGTACTTC. This codes for CASSLDLGRGQYEQYF. Together with reference TRBV7-2 and TRBJ2-7, the CDR3 gives the full variable domain: GAGVSQSPSNKVTEKGKDVELRCDPISGHTALYWYRQSLGQGLEFLIYFQGNSAPDKSGLPSDRFSAERTGGSVSTLTIQRTQQEDSAVYLCASSLDLGRGQYEQYFGPGTRLTVT.